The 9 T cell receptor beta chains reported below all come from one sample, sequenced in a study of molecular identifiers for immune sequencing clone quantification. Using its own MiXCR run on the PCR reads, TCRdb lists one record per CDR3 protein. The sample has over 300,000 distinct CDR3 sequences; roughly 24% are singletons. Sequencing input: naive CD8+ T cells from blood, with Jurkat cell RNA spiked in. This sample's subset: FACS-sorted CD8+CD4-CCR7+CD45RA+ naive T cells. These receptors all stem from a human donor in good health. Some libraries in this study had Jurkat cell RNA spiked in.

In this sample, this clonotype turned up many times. CDR3 residues: CASSLRQLDTQYF. The CDR3 DNA is TGTGCCAGTAGTTTACGACAGCTGGATACGCAGTATTTT. The chain uses TRBV19 and TRBJ2-3; D perhaps matches TRBD1 (5 bases). The CDR3 covers 13 residues. The germline V and J ends were trimmed by 5 bases and 6 bases, with 12 bases remaining between them. Per the germline V gene, CDR1 is LNHDA and CDR2 is SQIVND (reference sequence).

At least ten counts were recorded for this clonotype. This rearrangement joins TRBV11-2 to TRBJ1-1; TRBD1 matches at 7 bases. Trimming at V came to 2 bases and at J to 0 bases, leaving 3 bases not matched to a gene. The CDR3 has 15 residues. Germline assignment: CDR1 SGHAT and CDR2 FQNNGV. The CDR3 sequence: CASSLHRGLNTEAFF. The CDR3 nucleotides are TGTGCCAGCAGCTTACACAGGGGATTGAACACTGAAGCTTTCTTT.

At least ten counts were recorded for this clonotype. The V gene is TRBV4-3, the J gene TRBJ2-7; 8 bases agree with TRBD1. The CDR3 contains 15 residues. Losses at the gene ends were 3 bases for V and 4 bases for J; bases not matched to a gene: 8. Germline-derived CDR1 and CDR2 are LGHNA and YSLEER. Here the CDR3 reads CASSHSGTGAYEQYF. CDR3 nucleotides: TGCGCCAGCAGCCACTCCGGGACAGGCGCATACGAGCAGTACTTC.

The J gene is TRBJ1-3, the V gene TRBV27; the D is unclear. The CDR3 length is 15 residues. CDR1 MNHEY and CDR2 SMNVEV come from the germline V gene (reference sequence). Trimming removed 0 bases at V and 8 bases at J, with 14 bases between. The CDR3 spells CASSLSMRGTDTIYF. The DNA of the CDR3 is TGTGCCAGCAGTTTATCGATGCGAGGAACAGACACCATATATTTT.

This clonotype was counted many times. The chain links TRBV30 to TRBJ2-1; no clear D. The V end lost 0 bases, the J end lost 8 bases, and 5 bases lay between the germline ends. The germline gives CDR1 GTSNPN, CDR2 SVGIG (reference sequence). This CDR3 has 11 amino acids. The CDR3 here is CAWSVGYEQFF. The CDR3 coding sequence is TGTGCCTGGAGTGTCGGGTATGAGCAGTTCTTC.

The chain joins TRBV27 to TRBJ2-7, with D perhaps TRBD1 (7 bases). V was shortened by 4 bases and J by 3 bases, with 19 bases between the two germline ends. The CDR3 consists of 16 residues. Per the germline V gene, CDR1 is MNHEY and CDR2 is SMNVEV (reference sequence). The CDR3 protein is CASSSAQGGLVYEQYF. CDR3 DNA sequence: TGTGCCAGCAGTTCAGCTCAGGGGGGTTTGGTCTACGAGCAGTACTTC.

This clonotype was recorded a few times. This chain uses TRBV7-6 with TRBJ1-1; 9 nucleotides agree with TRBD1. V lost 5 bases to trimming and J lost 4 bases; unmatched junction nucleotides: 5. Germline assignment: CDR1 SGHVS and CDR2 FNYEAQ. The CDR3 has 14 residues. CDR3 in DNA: TGTGCCAGCAGCCTAGGGACAGGGAGCACTGAAGCTTTCTTT. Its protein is CASSLGTGSTEAFF.

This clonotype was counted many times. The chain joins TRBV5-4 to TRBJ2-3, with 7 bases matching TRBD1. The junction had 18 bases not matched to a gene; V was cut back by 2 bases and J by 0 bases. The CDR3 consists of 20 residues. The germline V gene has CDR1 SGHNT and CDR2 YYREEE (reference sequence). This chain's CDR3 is CASSFGRTGDRHQSTDTQYF. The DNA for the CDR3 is TGTGCCAGCAGCTTTGGCCGGACAGGAGACCGTCACCAAAGCACAGATACGCAGTATTTT. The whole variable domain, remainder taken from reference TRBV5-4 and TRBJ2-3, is ETGVTQSPTHLIKTRGQQVTLRCSSQSGHNTVSWYQQALGQGPQFIFQYYREEENGRGNFPPRFSGLQFPNYSSELNVNALELDDSALYLCASSFGRTGDRHQSTDTQYFGPGTRLTVL.

The CDR3 is CSARSDSLYNEQFF. The DNA for the CDR3 is TGCAGTGCTAGATCCGACAGCCTCTACAATGAGCAGTTCTTC. The J gene is TRBJ2-1, the V gene TRBV20-1, with D tentatively TRBD1 (5 bases). There are 14 residues in the CDR3. Germline CDR1 DFQATT, CDR2 SNEGSKA (reference sequence). Trimming left V 2 bases short and J 3 bases short, with 11 bases between.